This T cell receptor (beta chain) was captured by sequencing in a study of blood T cell repertoires in COVID-19. Study overall: Specimens from acute and convalescent COVID-19 originated in the United States, Italy and Spain. PBMCs, B-cell-depleted T cells, or T cells provided the cDNA or gDNA that made up the material.

In the original processing: Scientists estimated how many nucleated cells there were by amplifying reference gene primers. The method was immunoSEQ multiplex PCR; TCRdb's version includes in-frame clones alone and lacks a portion of them. V and J calls and clone size follow that table, whereas D and trimming were derived from the DNA. The table shows roughly 50,000 clones, with 89% occurring only once. Germline assignment: CDR1 ENHRY and CDR2 SYGVKD. Unmatched junction bases numbered 5, after V lost 10 bases and J lost 2 bases. CDR3 length: 13 amino acids. The chain links TRBV10-3 to TRBJ2-7, with 10 bases lining up with TRBD2. The receptor was isolated from an older woman with active COVID-19. What was sequenced was peripheral blood. This CDR3 is CATCLAGAYEQYF. In DNA, the CDR3 is TGTGCCACCTGCCTAGCGGGGGCCTACGAGCAGTACTTC.